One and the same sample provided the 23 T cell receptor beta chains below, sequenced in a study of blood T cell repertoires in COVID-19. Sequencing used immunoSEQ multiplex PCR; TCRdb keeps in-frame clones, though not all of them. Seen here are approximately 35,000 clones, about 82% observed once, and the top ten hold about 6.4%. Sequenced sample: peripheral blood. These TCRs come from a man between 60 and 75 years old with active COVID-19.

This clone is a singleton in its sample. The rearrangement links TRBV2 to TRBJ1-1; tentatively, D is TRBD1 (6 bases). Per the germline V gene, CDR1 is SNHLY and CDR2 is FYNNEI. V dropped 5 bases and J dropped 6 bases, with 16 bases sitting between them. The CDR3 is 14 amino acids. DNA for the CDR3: TGTGCCAGCAGTCCCCTCAGGGGCCACCCTGAAGCTTTCTTT. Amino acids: CASSPLRGHPEAFF. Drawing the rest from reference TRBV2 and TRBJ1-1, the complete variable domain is EPEVTQTPSHQVTQMGQEVILRCVPISNHLYFYWYRQILGQKVEFLVSFYNNEISEKSEIFDDQFSVERPDGSNFTLKIRSTKLEDSAMYFCASSPLRGHPEAFFGQGTRLTVV.

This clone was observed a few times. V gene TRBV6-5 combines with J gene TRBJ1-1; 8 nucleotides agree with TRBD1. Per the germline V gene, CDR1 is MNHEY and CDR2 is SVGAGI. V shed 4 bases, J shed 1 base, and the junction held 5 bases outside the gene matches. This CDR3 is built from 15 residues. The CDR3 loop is CASSSWTGKNTEAFF. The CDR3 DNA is TGTGCCAGCAGTTCCTGGACAGGGAAGAACACTGAAGCTTTCTTT.

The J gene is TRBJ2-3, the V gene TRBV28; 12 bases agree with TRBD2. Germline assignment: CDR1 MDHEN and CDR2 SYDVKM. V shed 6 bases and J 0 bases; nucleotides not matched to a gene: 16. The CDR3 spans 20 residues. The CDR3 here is CASRLYKGTSGHFSTDTQYF. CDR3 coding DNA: TGTGCCAGCAGGCTTTACAAAGGGACTAGCGGGCACTTTAGCACAGATACGCAGTATTTT.

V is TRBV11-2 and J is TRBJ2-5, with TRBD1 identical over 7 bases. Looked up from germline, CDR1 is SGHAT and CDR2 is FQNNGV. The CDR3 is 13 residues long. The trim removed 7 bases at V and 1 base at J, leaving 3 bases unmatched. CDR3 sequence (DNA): TGTGCCAGCAACCGGGACAGCCAAGAGACCCAGTACTTC. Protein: CASNRDSQETQYF. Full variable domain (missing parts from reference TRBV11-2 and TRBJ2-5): EAGVAQSPRYKIIEKRQSVAFWCNPISGHATLYWYQQILGQGPKLLIQFQNNGVVDDSQLPKDRFSAERLKGVDSTLKIQPAKLEDSAVYLCASNRDSQETQYFGPGTRLLVL.

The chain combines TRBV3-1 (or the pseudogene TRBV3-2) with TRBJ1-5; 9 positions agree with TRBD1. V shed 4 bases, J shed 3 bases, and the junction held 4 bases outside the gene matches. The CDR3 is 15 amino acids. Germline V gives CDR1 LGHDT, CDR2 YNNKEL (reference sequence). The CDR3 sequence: CASSRGQGVNQPQHF. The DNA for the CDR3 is TGTGCCAGCAGCCGGGGACAGGGAGTCAATCAGCCCCAGCATTTT.

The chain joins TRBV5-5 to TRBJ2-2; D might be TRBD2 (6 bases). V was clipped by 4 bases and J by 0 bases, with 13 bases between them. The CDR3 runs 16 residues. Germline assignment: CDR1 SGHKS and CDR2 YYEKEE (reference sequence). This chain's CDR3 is CASSPVSGSNTGELFF. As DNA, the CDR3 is TGTGCCAGCAGCCCGGTCAGCGGGTCGAACACCGGGGAGCTGTTTTTT.

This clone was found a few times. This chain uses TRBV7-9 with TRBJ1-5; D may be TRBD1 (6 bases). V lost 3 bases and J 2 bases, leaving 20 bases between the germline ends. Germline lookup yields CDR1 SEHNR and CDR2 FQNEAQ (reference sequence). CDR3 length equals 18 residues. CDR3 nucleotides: TGTGCCAGCAGCTTCTTCGACGACAGGCGACAGGGCAATCAGCCCCAGCATTTT. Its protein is CASSFFDDRRQGNQPQHF.

CDR3 sequence reads: CATATSGRGQETQYF. CDR3 in DNA: TGTGCCACGGCGACTAGCGGGAGGGGGCAAGAGACCCAGTACTTC. The gene calls are TRBV10-3 and TRBJ2-5; TRBD2 matches at 14 bases. This CDR3 has 15 amino acids. Germline V CDR1 and CDR2: ENHRY, SYGVKD. Unmatched junction bases numbered 6, after V lost 10 bases and J lost 2 bases.

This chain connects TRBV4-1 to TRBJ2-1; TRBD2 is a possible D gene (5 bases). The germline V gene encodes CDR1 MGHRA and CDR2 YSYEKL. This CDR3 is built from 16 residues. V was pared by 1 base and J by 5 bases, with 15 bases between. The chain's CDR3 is CASSQAPPPGNNEQFF. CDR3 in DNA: TGCGCCAGCAGCCAAGCCCCCCCTCCGGGGAACAATGAGCAGTTCTTC.

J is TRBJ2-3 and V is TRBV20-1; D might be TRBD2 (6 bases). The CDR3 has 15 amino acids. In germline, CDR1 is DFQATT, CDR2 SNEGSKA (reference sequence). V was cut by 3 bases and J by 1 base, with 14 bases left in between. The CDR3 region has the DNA TGCAGTGCTAGTGAGCGGGTCAGAGGCACAGATACGCAGTATTTT. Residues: CSASERVRGTDTQYF.

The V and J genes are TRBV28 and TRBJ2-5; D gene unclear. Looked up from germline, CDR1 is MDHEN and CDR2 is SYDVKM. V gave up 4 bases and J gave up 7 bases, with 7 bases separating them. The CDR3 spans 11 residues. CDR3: CASSYSGTQYF. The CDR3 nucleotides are TGTGCCAGCAGTTATTCCGGGACCCAGTACTTC.

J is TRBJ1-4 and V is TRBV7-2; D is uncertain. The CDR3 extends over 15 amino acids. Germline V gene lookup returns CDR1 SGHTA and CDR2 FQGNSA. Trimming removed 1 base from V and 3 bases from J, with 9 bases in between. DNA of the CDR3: TGTGCCAGCAGCTTAGGTGCGCTTTCTAATGAAAAACTGTTTTTT. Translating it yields CASSLGALSNEKLFF.

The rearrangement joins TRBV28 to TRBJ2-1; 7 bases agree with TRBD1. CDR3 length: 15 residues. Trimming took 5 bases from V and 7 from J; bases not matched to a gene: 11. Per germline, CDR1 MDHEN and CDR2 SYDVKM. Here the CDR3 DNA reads TGTGCCAGCAGTCTCCGACAGGGCGGCTCAAATGAGCAGTTCTTC. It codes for CASSLRQGGSNEQFF.

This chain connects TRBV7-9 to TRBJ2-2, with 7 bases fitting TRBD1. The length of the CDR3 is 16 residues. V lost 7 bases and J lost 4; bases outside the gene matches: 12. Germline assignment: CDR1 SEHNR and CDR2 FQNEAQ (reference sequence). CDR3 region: CASNLGAGGSTGELFF. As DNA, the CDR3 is TGTGCCAGCAACCTTGGGGCAGGGGGAAGCACCGGGGAGCTGTTTTTT.

CDR3 sequence: CASRARGLPGYEQYF. The CDR3 DNA sequence: TGTGCCAGTAGGGCCAGGGGGCTGCCCGGGTACGAGCAGTACTTC. The rearrangement uses TRBV19 and TRBJ2-7; TRBD1 aligns across 8 bases. The CDR3 loop spans 15 amino acids. Per germline, CDR1 LNHDA and CDR2 SQIVND (reference sequence). V shed 6 bases, J shed 4 bases, and the junction held 11 bases outside the gene matches.

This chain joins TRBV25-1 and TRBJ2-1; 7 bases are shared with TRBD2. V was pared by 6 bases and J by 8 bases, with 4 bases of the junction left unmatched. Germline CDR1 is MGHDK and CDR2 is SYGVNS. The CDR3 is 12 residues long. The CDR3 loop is CASSGGGHEQFF. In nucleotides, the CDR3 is TGTGCCAGCAGCGGGGGAGGGCATGAGCAGTTCTTC.

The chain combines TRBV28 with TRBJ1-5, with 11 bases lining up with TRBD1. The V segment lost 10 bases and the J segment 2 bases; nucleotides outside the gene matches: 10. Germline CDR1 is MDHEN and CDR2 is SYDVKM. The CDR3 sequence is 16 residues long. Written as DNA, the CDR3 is TGTGCCACTTTCCCGGACAGGGGGCTTGGCAATCAGCCCCAGCATTTT. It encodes CATFPDRGLGNQPQHF.

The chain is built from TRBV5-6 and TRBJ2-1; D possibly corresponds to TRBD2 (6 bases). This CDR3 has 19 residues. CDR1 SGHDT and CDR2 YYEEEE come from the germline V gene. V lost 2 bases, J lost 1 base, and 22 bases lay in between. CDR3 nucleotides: TGTGCCAGCAGCTTCCATCTAGCAGGAGGGCCGGGATCCTACAATGAGCAGTTCTTC. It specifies CASSFHLAGGPGSYNEQFF.

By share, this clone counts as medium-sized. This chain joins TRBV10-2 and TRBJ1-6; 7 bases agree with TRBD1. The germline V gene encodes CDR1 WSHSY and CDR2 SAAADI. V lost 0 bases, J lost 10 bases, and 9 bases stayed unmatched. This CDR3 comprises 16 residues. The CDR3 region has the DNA TGCGCCAGCAGTGAGTCACCACAGGGGCCAGAGTCACCCCTCCACTTT. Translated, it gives CASSESPQGPESPLHF.

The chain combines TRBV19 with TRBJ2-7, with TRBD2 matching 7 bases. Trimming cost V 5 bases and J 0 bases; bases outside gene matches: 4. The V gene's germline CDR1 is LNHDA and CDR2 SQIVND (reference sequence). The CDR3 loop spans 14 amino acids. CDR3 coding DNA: TGTGCCAGTAGTGGCGGGACTAACTCCTACGAGCAGTACTTC. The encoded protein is CASSGGTNSYEQYF.

The CDR3 is CASSQKLSTSTDTQYF. The CDR3 coding sequence is TGTGCCAGCAGTCAAAAGCTTAGCACCAGCACAGATACGCAGTATTTT. The chain is built from TRBV3-1 (or the pseudogene TRBV3-2) and TRBJ2-3, with no clear D. The germline gives CDR1 LGHDT, CDR2 YNNKEL (reference sequence). The CDR3 totals 16 residues. V was shortened by 6 bases and J by 0 bases, with 16 bases between the two germline ends.

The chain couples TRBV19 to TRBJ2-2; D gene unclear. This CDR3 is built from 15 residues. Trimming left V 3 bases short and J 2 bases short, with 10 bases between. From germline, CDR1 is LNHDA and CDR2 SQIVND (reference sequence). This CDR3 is CASSIEAVNTGELFF. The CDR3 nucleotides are TGTGCCAGTAGTATCGAGGCGGTTAACACCGGGGAGCTGTTTTTT.

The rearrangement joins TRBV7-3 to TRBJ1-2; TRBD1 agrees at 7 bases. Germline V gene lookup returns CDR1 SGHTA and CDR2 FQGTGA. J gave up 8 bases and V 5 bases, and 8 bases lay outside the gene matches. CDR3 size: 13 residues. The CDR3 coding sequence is TGTGCCAGCAGCGACCGACAGGGTACGGGCTACACCTTC. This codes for CASSDRQGTGYTF.